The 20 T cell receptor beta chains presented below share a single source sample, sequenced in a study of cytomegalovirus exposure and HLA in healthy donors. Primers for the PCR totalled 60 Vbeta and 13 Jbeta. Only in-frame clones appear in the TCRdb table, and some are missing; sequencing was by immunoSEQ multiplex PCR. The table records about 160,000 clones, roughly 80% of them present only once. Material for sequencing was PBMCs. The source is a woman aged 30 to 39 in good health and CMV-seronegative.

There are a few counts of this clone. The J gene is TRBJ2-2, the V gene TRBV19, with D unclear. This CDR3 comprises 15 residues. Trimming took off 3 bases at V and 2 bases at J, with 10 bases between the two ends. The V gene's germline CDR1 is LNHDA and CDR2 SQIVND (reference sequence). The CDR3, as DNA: TGTGCCAGTAGTATTAACAGTCTTAACACCGGGGAGCTGTTTTTT. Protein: CASSINSLNTGELFF.

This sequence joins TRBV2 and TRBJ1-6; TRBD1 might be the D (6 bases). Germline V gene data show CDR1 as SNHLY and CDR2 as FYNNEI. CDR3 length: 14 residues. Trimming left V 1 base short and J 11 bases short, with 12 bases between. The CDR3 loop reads CASSEGQERTPLHF. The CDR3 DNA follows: TGTGCCAGCAGTGAAGGACAGGAAAGGACACCCCTCCACTTT.

CDR3 bases: TGTGCCAGCAGCCGTACAGGGCTCTATGGCTACACCTTC. It codes for CASSRTGLYGYTF. The V and J genes are TRBV5-6 and TRBJ1-2, with TRBD1 as a possible D gene (6 bases). This CDR3 is 13 amino acids long. From germline, CDR1 is SGHDT and CDR2 YYEEEE. Trimming removed 4 bases from V and 4 bases from J, with 11 bases in between.

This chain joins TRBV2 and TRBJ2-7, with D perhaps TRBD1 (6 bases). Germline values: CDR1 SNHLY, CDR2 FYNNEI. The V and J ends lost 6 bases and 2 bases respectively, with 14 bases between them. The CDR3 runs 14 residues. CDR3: CASRAGTSPYEQYF. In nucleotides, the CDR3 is TGTGCCAGCAGAGCCGGGACATCACCCTACGAGCAGTACTTC.

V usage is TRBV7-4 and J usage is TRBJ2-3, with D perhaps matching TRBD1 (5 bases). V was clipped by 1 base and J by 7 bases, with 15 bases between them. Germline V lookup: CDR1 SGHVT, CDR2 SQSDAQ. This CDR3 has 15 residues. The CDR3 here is CASSLGQTPGNTQYF. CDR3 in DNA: TGTGCCAGCAGCTTAGGGCAGACTCCAGGGAATACGCAGTATTTT.

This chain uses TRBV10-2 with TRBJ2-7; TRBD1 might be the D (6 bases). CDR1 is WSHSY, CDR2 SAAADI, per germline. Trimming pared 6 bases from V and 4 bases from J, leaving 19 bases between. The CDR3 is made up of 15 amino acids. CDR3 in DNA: TGCGCCAGCAGGGCACGGTCATCAGGGGTTTACGAGCAGTACTTC. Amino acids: CASRARSSGVYEQYF.

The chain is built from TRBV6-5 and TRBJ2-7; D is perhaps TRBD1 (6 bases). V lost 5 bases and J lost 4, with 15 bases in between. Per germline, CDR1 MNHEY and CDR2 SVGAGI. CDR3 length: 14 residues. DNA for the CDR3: TGTGCCAGCAGTGAATCCCCAGGGGTTTACGAGCAGTACTTC. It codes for CASSESPGVYEQYF.

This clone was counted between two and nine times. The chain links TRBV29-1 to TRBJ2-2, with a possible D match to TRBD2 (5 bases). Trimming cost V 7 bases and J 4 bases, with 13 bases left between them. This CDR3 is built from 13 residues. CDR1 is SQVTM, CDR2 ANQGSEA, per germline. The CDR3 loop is CSARFEGTGELFF. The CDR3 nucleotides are TGCAGCGCCCGCTTCGAGGGCACCGGGGAGCTGTTTTTT.

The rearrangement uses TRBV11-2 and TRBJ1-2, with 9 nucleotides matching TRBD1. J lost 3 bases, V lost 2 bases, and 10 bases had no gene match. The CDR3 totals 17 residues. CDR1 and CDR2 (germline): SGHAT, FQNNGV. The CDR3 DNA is TGTGCCAGCAGCTTACGGGGGGGACAGGGAAGTCACTATGGCTACACCTTC. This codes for CASSLRGGQGSHYGYTF.

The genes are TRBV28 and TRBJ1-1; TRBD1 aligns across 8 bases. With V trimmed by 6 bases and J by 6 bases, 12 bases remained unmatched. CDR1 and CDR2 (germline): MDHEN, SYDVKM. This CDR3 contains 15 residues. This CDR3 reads CASRPAGRGLAEAFF. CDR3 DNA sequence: TGTGCCAGCAGACCTGCCGGCAGGGGGCTCGCTGAAGCTTTCTTT.

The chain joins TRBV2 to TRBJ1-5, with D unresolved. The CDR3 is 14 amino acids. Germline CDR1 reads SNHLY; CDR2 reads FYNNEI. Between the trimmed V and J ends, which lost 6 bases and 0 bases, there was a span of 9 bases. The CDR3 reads CASSAIYSNQPQHF. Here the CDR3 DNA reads TGTGCCAGCAGCGCGATCTATAGCAATCAGCCCCAGCATTTT.

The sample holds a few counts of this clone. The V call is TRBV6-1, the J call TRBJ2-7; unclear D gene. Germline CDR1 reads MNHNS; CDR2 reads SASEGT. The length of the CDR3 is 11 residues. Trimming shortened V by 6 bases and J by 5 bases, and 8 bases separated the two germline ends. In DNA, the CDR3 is TGTGCCAGCAGCCTAGAGGACGAGCAGTACTTC. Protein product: CASSLEDEQYF.

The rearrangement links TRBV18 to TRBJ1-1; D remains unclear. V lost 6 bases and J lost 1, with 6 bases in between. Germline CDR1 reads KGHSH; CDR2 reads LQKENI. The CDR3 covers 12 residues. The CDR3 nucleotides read TGTGCCAGCTCCAGGAAGAACACTGAAGCTTTCTTT. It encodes CASSRKNTEAFF.

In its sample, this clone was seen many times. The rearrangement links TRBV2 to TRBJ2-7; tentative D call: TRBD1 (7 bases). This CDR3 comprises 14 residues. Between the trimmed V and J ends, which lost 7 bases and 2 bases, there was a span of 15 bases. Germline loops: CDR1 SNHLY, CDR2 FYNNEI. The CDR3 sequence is CASNGGQITYEQYF. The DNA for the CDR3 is TGTGCCAGCAACGGGGGACAGATAACCTACGAGCAGTACTTC.

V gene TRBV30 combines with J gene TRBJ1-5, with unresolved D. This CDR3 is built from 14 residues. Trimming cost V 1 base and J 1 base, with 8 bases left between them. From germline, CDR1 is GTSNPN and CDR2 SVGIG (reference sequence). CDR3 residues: CAWSGQRSNQPQHF. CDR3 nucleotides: TGTGCCTGGAGTGGTCAGAGGAGCAATCAGCCCCAGCATTTT.

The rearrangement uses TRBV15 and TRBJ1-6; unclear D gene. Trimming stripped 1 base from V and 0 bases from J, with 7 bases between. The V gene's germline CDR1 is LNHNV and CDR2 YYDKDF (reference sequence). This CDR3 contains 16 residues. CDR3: CATSRGPGSYNSPLHF. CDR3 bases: TGTGCCACCAGCAGAGGCCCAGGCTCCTATAATTCACCCCTCCACTTT.

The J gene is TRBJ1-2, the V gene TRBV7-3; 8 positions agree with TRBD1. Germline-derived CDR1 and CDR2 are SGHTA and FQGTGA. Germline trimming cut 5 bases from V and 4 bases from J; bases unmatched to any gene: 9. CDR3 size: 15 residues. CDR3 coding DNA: TGTGCCAGCAGCCCAGGACAGGGTTTGGCCTATGGCTACACCTTC. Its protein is CASSPGQGLAYGYTF. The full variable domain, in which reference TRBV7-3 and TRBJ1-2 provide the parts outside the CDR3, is GAGVSQTPSNKVTEKGKYVELRCDPISGHTALYWYRQSLGQGPEFLIYFQGTGAADDSGLPNDRFFAVRPEGSVSTLKIQRTERGDSAVYLCASSPGQGLAYGYTFGSGTRLTVV.

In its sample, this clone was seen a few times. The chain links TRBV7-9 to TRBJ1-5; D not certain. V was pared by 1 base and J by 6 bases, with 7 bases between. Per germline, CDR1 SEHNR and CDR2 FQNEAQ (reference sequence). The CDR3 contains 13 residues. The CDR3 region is CASSLERAQPQHF. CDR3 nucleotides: TGTGCCAGCAGCTTAGAGAGGGCTCAGCCCCAGCATTTT.

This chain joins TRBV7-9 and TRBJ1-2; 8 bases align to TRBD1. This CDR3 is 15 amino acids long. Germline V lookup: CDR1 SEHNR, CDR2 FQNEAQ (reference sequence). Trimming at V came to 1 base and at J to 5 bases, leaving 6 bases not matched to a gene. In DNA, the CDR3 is TGTGCCAGCAGCTTAGGCAGGGGGCCCACGTATGGCTACACCTTC. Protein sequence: CASSLGRGPTYGYTF.

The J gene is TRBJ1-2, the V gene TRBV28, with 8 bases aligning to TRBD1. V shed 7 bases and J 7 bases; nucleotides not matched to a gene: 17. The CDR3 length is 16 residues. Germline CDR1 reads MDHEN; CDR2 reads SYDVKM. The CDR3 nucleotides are TGTGCCAGCACCCAATCTCTCAGGGGGCGCATCGGTGGCTACACCTTC. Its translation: CASTQSLRGRIGGYTF.